This TCR beta chain is drawn from a study of cytomegalovirus exposure and HLA in healthy donors. About this clone: Antigen unknown.

The CDR3 is made up of 13 amino acids. Germline values: CDR1 SQVTM, CDR2 ANQGSEA. Notes on the study in general: One variant, a missense change in DCLRE1C, was linked in a later analysis to TCR beta V- and J-gene trimming.

The PCR had 60 Vbeta and 13 Jbeta primers. The data were produced by immunoSEQ multiplex PCR, yet TCRdb's version contains in-frame clones alone and is incomplete. The repertoire holds roughly 150,000 clones, with roughly 75% as singletons. The rearrangement links TRBV29-1 to TRBJ2-5; D is perhaps TRBD2 (6 bases). Judging by the DNA end, TRBJ2-7 fits better; the J call may be wrong. The TCR comes from a man between 18 and 29 years old in good health and CMV-seropositive. Sequencing was performed on PBMCs. CDR3 in amino acids: CSVRWEASYEQYF. CDR3 in DNA: TGCAGCGTTCGTTGGGAGGCCTCCTACGAGCAGTACTTC.